Following are 14 T cell receptor beta chains from one sample sequenced in a study of T-cell reconstitution after alpha-beta-depleted transplantation in children. Unique molecular identifiers were incorporated during preparation of the TCRbeta library. TCRdb redid the calling of the PCR reads with MiXCR, one entry per CDR3 protein. The table has fewer than 350,000 distinct CDR3 sequences, about 9.5% seen once. Sequences were derived from PBMCs, sampled before TCRalphabeta/CD19-depleted stem cell transplant. The receptors come from a boy younger than two with acute myeloid leukemia, due to receive a stem cell transplant.

This clonotype was observed at least ten times. The rearrangement joins TRBV5-1 to TRBJ2-1; TRBD1 or TRBD2 may be the D gene (6 bases each). CDR1 is SGHRS, CDR2 YFSETQ, per germline. V lost 7 bases and J 7 bases, leaving 21 bases between the germline ends. The CDR3 runs 15 residues. The CDR3 reads CASVGWGLGGNEQFF. In nucleotides, the CDR3 is TGCGCCAGCGTAGGTTGGGGGCTCGGGGGAAATGAGCAGTTCTTC.

This clonotype was counted at least ten times. The chain couples TRBV20-1 to TRBJ2-2; TRBD2 matches at 8 bases. The trim removed 6 bases at V and 4 bases at J, leaving 1 base unmatched. This CDR3 is built from 12 residues. Germline CDR1 reads DFQATT; CDR2 reads SNEGSKA (reference sequence). The CDR3 protein is CSAGRGTGELFF. The CDR3, as DNA: TGCAGTGCCGGGAGGGGCACCGGGGAGCTGTTTTTT.

Turning to this clonotype: A read error may account for a junction end that differs from germline. The rearrangement links TRBV7-2 to TRBJ2-2, with D perhaps matching TRBD1 (6 bases). The germline V gene has CDR1 SGHTA and CDR2 FQGNSA. The CDR3 loop spans 16 amino acids. CDR3 in amino acids: CASSLIGGANTGEPFF. The CDR3 DNA reads as TGTGCCAGCAGCTTAATTGGGGGCGCGAACACCGGGGAGCCGTTTTTT.

The chain recombines TRBV20-1 with TRBJ1-3; D not certain. Trimming cost V 6 bases and J 8 bases, with 11 bases left between them. Germline-derived CDR1 and CDR2 are DFQATT and SNEGSKA (reference sequence). The CDR3 loop spans 11 amino acids. CDR3 amino acids: CSAIRVDTIYF. The CDR3, as DNA: TGCAGTGCCATTAGGGTGGACACCATATATTTT.

This clonotype has at least ten counts. V is TRBV4-3 and J is TRBJ2-7; no clear D gene. Per germline, CDR1 LGHNA and CDR2 YSLEER. Trimming shortened V by 0 bases and J by 9 bases, and 0 bases separated the two germline ends. The CDR3 covers 9 residues. The CDR3 loop is CASSQEQYF. In DNA, the CDR3 is TGCGCCAGCAGCCAAGAGCAGTACTTC.

This clonotype occurred a few times. This chain links TRBV24-1 with TRBJ2-5; 11 positions match TRBD2. V lost 5 bases and J lost 5; bases outside the gene matches: 6. This CDR3 comprises 15 residues. Germline loops: CDR1 KGHDR, CDR2 SFDVKD. For the CDR3, the DNA is TGTGCCACCAGTGGGGTAGCGGGGGGGAAGGAGACCCAGTACTTC. Its protein product is CATSGVAGGKETQYF.

This clonotype showed up many times. The rearrangement uses TRBV7-2 and TRBJ2-7, with TRBD2 identical over 13 bases. V shed 8 bases and J 3 bases; nucleotides not matched to a gene: 7. The CDR3 loop spans 15 amino acids. Germline loops: CDR1 SGHTA, CDR2 FQGNSA. The CDR3, as DNA: TGTGCCAGCGGACTAGCGGGAGCGGACAACTACGAGCAGTACTTC. Its protein is CASGLAGADNYEQYF.

This clonotype turned up a few times. The V gene is TRBV29-1, the J gene TRBJ1-2, with D maybe TRBD1 (5 bases). The V and J ends lost 4 bases and 2 bases respectively, with 11 bases between them. This CDR3 is 13 amino acids long. Germline CDR1 reads SQVTM; CDR2 reads ANQGSEA. The CDR3 nucleotides are TGCAGCGTTGCTTCGGGACGGAACTATGGCTACACCTTC. The encoded protein is CSVASGRNYGYTF.

This clonotype was picked up many times. The chain links TRBV20-1 to TRBJ1-2; D is possibly TRBD1 (6 bases). This CDR3 comprises 15 residues. The ends were cut back, 4 bases at V and 4 bases at J, with 19 bases in the middle. Germline CDR1 and CDR2: DFQATT and SNEGSKA (reference sequence). DNA of the CDR3: TGCAGTGCTATATTCCCAGGGGCGACCCTCTATGGCTACACCTTC. It translates to CSAIFPGATLYGYTF.

This clonotype was counted at least ten times. This chain joins TRBV6-5 and TRBJ2-3; 12 bases agree with TRBD2. Germline V gene lookup returns CDR1 MNHEY and CDR2 SVGAGI. V was clipped by 4 bases and J by 2 bases; unmatched bases: 1. This CDR3 has 15 amino acids. The DNA for the CDR3 is TGTGCCAGCAGTTGGACTAGCGGGGACACAGATACGCAGTATTTT. Protein product: CASSWTSGDTDTQYF.

The V gene is TRBV5-6, the J gene TRBJ2-7; 11 nucleotides agree with TRBD2. Germline V gene data show CDR1 as SGHDT and CDR2 as YYEEEE. The CDR3 is made up of 15 amino acids. V gave up 3 bases and J gave up 4 bases; unmatched junction bases: 6. CDR3 residues: CASSSSGGTGYEQYF. In DNA form, the CDR3 reads TGTGCCAGCAGCTCTAGCGGGGGGACGGGGTACGAGCAGTACTTC.

This clonotype was counted many times. The rearrangement joins TRBV20-1 to TRBJ2-1, with D unresolved. The CDR3 extends over 14 amino acids. CDR1 and CDR2 (germline): DFQATT, SNEGSKA (reference sequence). V was cut by 6 bases and J by 0 bases, with 12 bases left in between. The CDR3 protein is CSARRRDSYNEQFF. Written as DNA, the CDR3 is TGCAGTGCCCGGAGAAGGGACTCCTACAATGAGCAGTTCTTC.

This clonotype was seen at least ten times. This chain uses TRBV5-1 with TRBJ2-3; 9 bases line up with TRBD2. The length of the CDR3 is 18 residues. J lost 3 bases, V lost 6 bases, and 17 bases had no gene match. CDR1 is SGHRS and CDR2 is YFSETQ in the germline V gene. The CDR3 region is CASTPGRGAGGGTDTQYF. The CDR3 DNA follows: TGCGCCAGCACGCCGGGAAGGGGAGCGGGAGGAGGTACAGATACGCAGTATTTT.

The chain recombines TRBV12-3 or TRBV12-4 with TRBJ2-2, with 8 bases fitting TRBD2. The CDR3 covers 15 residues. After removal of 5 bases from V and 4 bases from J, the junction contained 6 bases not matched to a gene. CDR3 nucleotide sequence: TGTGCCAGCAGTCCCGTAGCGGGGACCACCGGGGAGCTGTTTTTT. It is translated as CASSPVAGTTGELFF.